One and the same sample provided the 20 T cell receptor beta chains below, sequenced in a study of blood T cell repertoires in COVID-19. Profiled with immunoSEQ multiplex PCR; TCRdb holds only in-frame clones, not every one. Among 150,000 or so clones listed, around 83% were seen once. Material: PBMCs or T cells enriched from blood (not recorded which). These TCRs come from a man aged 50-59 years who had recovered from COVID-19.

V usage is TRBV30 and J usage is TRBJ1-5, with TRBD1 as a possible D gene (5 bases). V gave up 1 base and J gave up 5 bases, with 9 bases separating them. CDR1 is GTSNPN and CDR2 is SVGIG in the germline V gene (reference sequence). The CDR3 runs to 13 residues. The CDR3 region is CAWSDQGDQPQHF. The CDR3 nucleotides read TGTGCCTGGAGTGACCAGGGTGATCAGCCCCAGCATTTT.

The gene calls are TRBV7-2 and TRBJ1-3, with D unresolved. Trimming cost V 5 bases and J 0 bases, with 11 bases left between them. Germline-derived CDR1 and CDR2 are SGHTA and FQGNSA. The CDR3 totals 15 residues. The CDR3 coding sequence is TGTGCCAGCAGCCCGGTCGCCGGCTCTGGAAACACCATATATTTT. Translated: CASSPVAGSGNTIYF.

V gene TRBV18 combines with J gene TRBJ1-3; D is uncertain. The CDR3 covers 15 residues. Trimming took 3 bases from V and 2 from J, leaving 11 bases between them. Germline V gene sequence: CDR1 KGHSH, CDR2 LQKENI. Here the CDR3 DNA reads TGTGCCAGCTCACCTAGTAAAGTCCCTGGAAACACCATATATTTT. Translating gives CASSPSKVPGNTIYF.

The chain combines TRBV4-1 with TRBJ2-7, with 8 bases matching TRBD2. Trimming removed 0 bases from V and 2 bases from J; junction bases left unmatched: 9. From germline, CDR1 is MGHRA and CDR2 YSYEKL. The CDR3 is 17 residues long. In DNA form, the CDR3 reads TGCGCCAGCAGCCAAGATAGTAGGGGGACTAGGCCCTACGAGCAGTACTTC. It encodes CASSQDSRGTRPYEQYF.

This chain connects TRBV5-8 to TRBJ1-1, with TRBD1 matching 7 bases. This CDR3 comprises 14 residues. Per the germline V gene, CDR1 is SGHTS and CDR2 is YDEGEE. After removal of 6 bases from V and 2 bases from J, the junction contained 7 bases not matched to a gene. The CDR3 loop reads CASTHRGRNTEAFF. CDR3 in DNA: TGTGCCAGCACTCACAGGGGTAGAAACACTGAAGCTTTCTTT.

V is TRBV6-5 and J is TRBJ1-2; 7 bases agree with TRBD1. Germline V gene lookup returns CDR1 MNHEY and CDR2 SVGAGI. After removal of 2 bases from V and 5 bases from J, the junction contained 11 bases not matched to a gene. The CDR3 totals 16 residues. The CDR3 DNA sequence: TGTGCCAGCAGTTACAGCTCGGCAGGGGGTCAGTATGGCTACACCTTC. This encodes CASSYSSAGGQYGYTF.

The V call is TRBV7-9, the J call TRBJ1-5; TRBD1 agrees at 7 bases. The germline V gene encodes CDR1 SEHNR and CDR2 FQNEAQ (reference sequence). V gave up 0 bases and J gave up 8 bases; unmatched junction bases: 10. The CDR3 is made up of 16 amino acids. The CDR3 reads CASSLARMGQREPQHF. The CDR3 DNA reads as TGTGCCAGCAGCTTAGCGCGGATGGGACAGCGGGAGCCCCAGCATTTT.

This clone was observed a single time. The chain is built from TRBV18 and TRBJ1-2; D is uncertain. With 5 bases removed from V and 3 bases from J, the gap between germline ends came to 10 bases. CDR1 is KGHSH and CDR2 is LQKENI in the germline V gene. This CDR3 is built from 13 residues. This chain's CDR3 is CASSGDGDYGYTF. CDR3 DNA sequence: TGTGCCAGCTCAGGCGACGGGGACTATGGCTACACCTTC.

This chain connects TRBV6-5 to TRBJ2-7, with 9 nucleotides matching TRBD1. Germline V gene data show CDR1 as MNHEY and CDR2 as SVGAGI. V gave up 5 bases and J gave up 1 base; unmatched junction bases: 6. The CDR3 covers 15 residues. The CDR3 region has the DNA TGTGCCAGCAGTCCCTACGGGACAGGGTCCTACGAGCAGTACTTC. This sequence encodes CASSPYGTGSYEQYF.

The chain is built from TRBV29-1 and TRBJ2-1; 12 bases fit TRBD1. CDR3 length: 13 residues. Germline CDR1 SQVTM, CDR2 ANQGSEA. The V and J ends lost 7 bases and 6 bases, in that order; junction bases with no gene match: 4. CDR3 coding DNA: TGCAGCGAGGGACAGGGGGCTTTCAATGAGCAGTTCTTC. Residues: CSEGQGAFNEQFF.

CDR3 coding DNA: TGTGCCAGCAGCGACCGGGACAGGGGTAGCAATCAGCCCCAGCATTTT. It specifies CASSDRDRGSNQPQHF. The genes are TRBV7-6 and TRBJ1-5; 10 bases are shared with TRBD1. The junction had 4 bases not matched to a gene; V was cut back by 5 bases and J by 0 bases. This CDR3 is built from 16 residues. Per the germline V gene, CDR1 is SGHVS and CDR2 is FNYEAQ.

The genes are TRBV29-1 and TRBJ1-1, with 8 bases matching TRBD1. V shed 6 bases, J shed 4 bases, and the junction held 7 bases outside the gene matches. This CDR3 is 13 amino acids long. Germline V lookup: CDR1 SQVTM, CDR2 ANQGSEA. The chain's CDR3 is CSVYRGSATEAFF. The CDR3 nucleotides are TGCAGCGTGTACAGGGGGAGTGCCACTGAAGCTTTCTTT. The full variable domain, completed using reference TRBV29-1 and TRBJ1-1, is SAVISQKPSRDICQRGTSLTIQCQVDSQVTMMFWYRQQPGQSLTLIATANQGSEATYESGFVIDKFPISRPNLTFSTLTVSNMSPEDSSIYLCSVYRGSATEAFFGQGTRLTVV.

Only one count was recorded for this clone. The chain combines TRBV5-6 with TRBJ2-7, with TRBD1 matching 7 bases. Germline assignment: CDR1 SGHDT and CDR2 YYEEEE. CDR3 size: 14 residues. Unmatched junction bases numbered 2, after V lost 2 bases and J lost 0 bases. The CDR3 region has the DNA TGTGCCAGCAGCTTCGGACAGGACTCCTACGAGCAGTACTTC. Protein: CASSFGQDSYEQYF.

The J gene is TRBJ2-1, the V gene TRBV4-3; TRBD2 agrees at 12 bases. Germline CDR1 and CDR2: LGHNA and YSLEER. Trimming took 1 base from V and 12 from J; bases not matched to a gene: 4. The CDR3 has 14 amino acids. CDR3 loop: CASSQGLAGAPQFF. In DNA form, the CDR3 reads TGCGCCAGCAGCCAAGGACTAGCGGGGGCGCCGCAGTTCTTC.

This clone was observed a single time. The CDR3 protein is CASSYVGQETQYF. The CDR3 DNA follows: TGTGCCAGCAGTTACGTCGGGCAAGAGACCCAGTACTTC. The rearrangement joins TRBV6-5 to TRBJ2-5; D not certain. The CDR3 sequence is 13 residues long. Per germline, CDR1 MNHEY and CDR2 SVGAGI. The V end lost 2 bases, the J end lost 2 bases, and 6 bases lay between the germline ends.

The V call is TRBV5-1, the J call TRBJ2-5, with TRBD2 matching over 7 bases. Germline CDR1 is SGHRS and CDR2 is YFSETQ. V was pared by 2 bases and J by 2 bases, with 3 bases of the junction left unmatched. The CDR3 covers 14 residues. CDR3 nucleotides: TGCGCCAGCAGCTTCAACGGGGGGCAAGAGACCCAGTACTTC. This codes for CASSFNGGQETQYF.

The table lists this clone with a count of one. V is TRBV28 and J is TRBJ2-1, with D uncertain. This CDR3 is built from 11 residues. Germline V gives CDR1 MDHEN, CDR2 SYDVKM. V lost 7 bases and J lost 10, with 11 bases in between. Written as DNA, the CDR3 is TGTGCCAGCACCCTGGGCCAGGAGCAGTTCTTC. It is translated as CASTLGQEQFF.

In its sample, this clone was seen once. The rearrangement links TRBV6-5 to TRBJ1-2; no reliable D call. Germline values: CDR1 MNHEY, CDR2 SVGAGI. V was clipped by 6 bases and J by 8 bases, with 19 bases between them. This CDR3 spans 14 amino acids. The DNA of the CDR3 is TGTGCCAGCAGCTTCCTGTCCGGGTCCCAAGGCTACACCTTC. It yields the protein CASSFLSGSQGYTF.

The DNA of the CDR3 is TGCGCCAGCAGCCTTGATCACGGGACAGGCCTTAGTTATAGCAATCAGCCCCAGCATTTT. It yields the protein CASSLDHGTGLSYSNQPQHF. The rearrangement joins TRBV4-1 to TRBJ1-5; TRBD1 matches 8 bases. This CDR3 is 20 amino acids long. Germline-derived CDR1 and CDR2 are MGHRA and YSYEKL. Germline trimming cut 4 bases from V and 0 bases from J; bases unmatched to any gene: 17.

The chain is built from TRBV6-2 or TRBV6-3 and TRBJ2-3; possibly TRBD1 for D (5 bases). Germline V gene data show CDR1 as MNHEY and CDR2 as SVGEGT. The CDR3 consists of 17 residues. V was trimmed by 2 bases and J by 0 bases, leaving 15 bases between them. The CDR3 DNA is TGTGCCAGCAGTTACCAAACAGGAGTCTTTAGCACAGATACGCAGTATTTT. Residues: CASSYQTGVFSTDTQYF.